This TCR beta chain was identified in a study of blood T cells in healthy people across ages. It was with a sample-barcoded 5' primer and a J-beta primer mix that a second PCR of roughly 7 to 12 cycles was run. Via MiXCR, TCRdb re-called the 5' RACE reads, giving one row per CDR3 protein. The sample lists about 1.8 million distinct CDR3 sequences; around 50% were seen once. The CDR3 length is 15 residues. Trimming pared 0 bases from V and 1 base from J, leaving 8 bases between. The germline V gene encodes CDR1 KGHSH and CDR2 LQKENI. This receptor was obtained from a woman aged 40-49 years in good health. Sequencing was performed on blood. This chain links TRBV18 with TRBJ2-3, with D hard to call. The CDR3 region is CASSPPSPGTDTQYF. CDR3 nucleotides: TGTGCCAGCTCACCACCGAGTCCCGGCACAGATACGCAGTATTTT.